What follows are 32 T cell receptor beta chains derived from one specimen sequenced in a study of shared clonotypes between healthy human individuals (dated by TCRdb to between 2020 and 2021). Receptor libraries were prepared by the immunoSEQ multiplex PCR assay. TCRdb holds this immuneACCESS table with in-frame rearrangements only. Some clones are missing; in checked studies, unresolved V genes explain under half, and the rest has no known cause. This sample has some 2,400,000 clones in its table, and nearly 97% of those were observed once. The ten largest clones capture roughly 0.13% of the sample. The sequenced sample was naive CD4+ T cells sorted from blood. The cell subset or site tag for this specimen amounts to: CD45RA+ positively selected. All receptors come from a man between 18 and 29 years old in good health.

The rearrangement uses TRBV6-4 and TRBJ2-3; 8 bases fit TRBD2. Germline trimming cut 0 bases from V and 0 bases from J; bases unmatched to any gene: 5. CDR3 size: 17 residues. The germline V gene has CDR1 MRHNA and CDR2 SNTAGT. The CDR3, as DNA: TGTGCCAGCAGTGACTCGACAAGCGGGGGAAGCACAGATACGCAGTATTTT. Its protein is CASSDSTSGGSTDTQYF.

Comment on this clone: The sample contains more than one DNA sequence encoding this CDR3. This chain uses TRBV7-2 with TRBJ1-4; 9 bases agree with TRBD1. The CDR3 totals 14 residues. Per germline, CDR1 SGHTA and CDR2 FQGNSA. After removal of 5 bases from V and 8 bases from J, the junction contained 6 bases not matched to a gene. The CDR3 DNA reads TGTGCCAGCAGCCCGGGACAGGGTAGGGAAAAACTGTTTTTT. Encoded protein: CASSPGQGREKLFF.

The chain recombines TRBV5-1 with TRBJ2-5, with a weak D call TRBD2 (7 bases). Per germline, CDR1 SGHRS and CDR2 YFSETQ. This CDR3 comprises 15 residues. V lost 4 bases, J lost 5 bases, and 18 bases lay in between. The CDR3 loop is CASSLDPGGHETQYF. The DNA of the CDR3 is TGCGCCAGCAGCCTGGACCCGGGGGGCCACGAGACCCAGTACTTC.

The V gene is TRBV5-1, the J gene TRBJ2-3; 7 bases fit TRBD1. The ends lost 5 bases at V and 2 bases at J; junction bases unmatched: 14. The CDR3 runs to 17 residues. Germline CDR1 reads SGHRS; CDR2 reads YFSETQ. The CDR3 here is CASRWNTGQITTDTQYF. The CDR3 DNA reads TGCGCCAGCAGGTGGAATACGGGACAGATCACCACAGATACGCAGTATTTT. Supplemented by reference TRBV5-1 and TRBJ2-3, the full variable domain reads KAGVTQTPRYLIKTRGQQVTLSCSPISGHRSVSWYQQTPGQGLQFLFEYFSETQRNKGNFPGRFSGRQFSNSRSEMNVSTLELGDSALYLCASRWNTGQITTDTQYFGPGTRLTVL.

The V and J genes are TRBV21-1 and TRBJ1-2; TRBD1, the table's D call, lacks a check against the DNA. TRBV21-1 is classified as a pseudogene. The CDR3 totals 16 residues. The CDR3 DNA reads TGTGCCAGCAGCAAATCTGTTCAGGGGTCTTTCTATGGCTACACCTTC. It is translated as CASSKSVQGSFYGYTF.

The chain recombines TRBV11-2 with TRBJ2-1; 11 positions match TRBD2. Germline CDR1 reads SGHAT; CDR2 reads FQNNGV. The V and J ends lost 4 bases and 10 bases, in that order; junction bases with no gene match: 6. The CDR3 length is 14 residues. CDR3 loop: CASSWIAGGNEQFF. Written as DNA, the CDR3 is TGTGCCAGCAGCTGGATAGCGGGAGGGAACGAGCAGTTCTTC.

A word on this clone: Distinct nucleotide sequences in the sample also encode this CDR3. The chain has TRBV18 and TRBJ2-3; no reliable D call. Germline assignment: CDR1 KGHSH and CDR2 LQKENI. CDR3 length: 15 amino acids. The ends were cut back, 6 bases at V and 0 bases at J, with 13 bases in the middle. CDR3 protein: CASSPLRASTDTQYF. CDR3 DNA: TGTGCCAGCTCGCCTCTTCGGGCTAGCACAGATACGCAGTATTTT.

This clone was recorded only once. V gene TRBV30 combines with J gene TRBJ1-4; 8 positions match TRBD1. This CDR3 has 14 amino acids. Trimming cost V 7 bases and J 11 bases; bases outside gene matches: 15. From germline, CDR1 is GTSNPN and CDR2 SVGIG (reference sequence). The CDR3 DNA follows: TGTGCCTACACACCGGGACAGGTCGTTGGGAAACTGTTTTTT. Its translation is CAYTPGQVVGKLFF. Filled out from reference TRBV30 and TRBJ1-4, the complete variable domain reads SQTIHQWPATLVQPVGSPLSLECTVEGTSNPNLYWYRQAAGRGLQLLFYSVGIGQISSEVPQNLSASRPQDRQFILSSKKLLLSDSGFYLCAYTPGQVVGKLFFGSGTQLSVL.

The chain links TRBV30 to TRBJ2-2, with unresolved D. V was clipped by 3 bases and J by 3 bases, with 11 bases between them. Germline V lookup: CDR1 GTSNPN, CDR2 SVGIG (reference sequence). The CDR3 consists of 14 residues. The CDR3 protein is CAWSKREYTGELFF. The CDR3 nucleotides read TGTGCCTGGAGCAAGCGAGAGTACACCGGGGAGCTGTTTTTT.

This chain uses TRBV28 with TRBJ2-1; D may be TRBD2 (6 bases). The CDR3 consists of 19 residues. Looked up from germline, CDR1 is MDHEN and CDR2 is SYDVKM. Trimming pared 4 bases from V and 0 bases from J, leaving 22 bases between. Here the CDR3 reads CASSSPGTHLLSSYNEQFF. The CDR3 nucleotides are TGTGCCAGCAGTTCCCCCGGGACTCACCTTCTGAGCTCCTACAATGAGCAGTTCTTC.

This chain connects TRBV29-1 to TRBJ1-1, with D uncertain. V was trimmed by 3 bases and J by 0 bases, leaving 14 bases between them. CDR3 length: 15 residues. In germline, CDR1 is SQVTM, CDR2 ANQGSEA. The CDR3 sequence: CSVERRLSMNTEAFF. CDR3 in DNA: TGCAGCGTTGAGAGACGTCTTTCAATGAACACTGAAGCTTTCTTT.

The chain recombines TRBV10-3 with TRBJ2-2, with a possible D match to TRBD1 (6 bases). The CDR3 runs 16 residues. V lost 7 bases and J 2 bases, leaving 17 bases between the germline ends. Germline assignment: CDR1 ENHRY and CDR2 SYGVKD. The CDR3 DNA is TGTGCCATCAACGCCTTGGACAGACTAAACACCGGGGAGCTGTTTTTT. Translating gives CAINALDRLNTGELFF.

The sample holds one count of this clone. The chain carries TRBV25-1 and TRBJ2-1, with 11 positions matching TRBD1. The CDR3 covers 15 residues. The V gene end was trimmed by 5 bases and the J gene end by 6 bases; junction bases not matched to a gene: 6. Germline values: CDR1 MGHDK, CDR2 SYGVNS. The CDR3 DNA is TGTGCCAGCAGTCCGGACAGGGGGCGCCCCAATGAGCAGTTCTTC. Translating it yields CASSPDRGRPNEQFF.

The V gene is TRBV29-1, the J gene TRBJ1-5; TRBD1 agrees at 7 bases. Germline loops: CDR1 SQVTM, CDR2 ANQGSEA. CDR3 length: 20 residues. The ends lost 1 base at V and 0 bases at J; junction bases unmatched: 18. For the CDR3, the DNA is TGCAGCGTTGAAGGATTGCAGGGGGGGACCCCAATTTATAGCAATCAGCCCCAGCATTTT. Translated: CSVEGLQGGTPIYSNQPQHF.

This chain connects TRBV11-3 to TRBJ2-2, with a possible D match to TRBD1 (6 bases). Germline V gives CDR1 SGHNT, CDR2 YENEEA. V lost 6 bases and J lost 1, with 15 bases in between. This CDR3 contains 16 residues. The CDR3: CASSLKGVLNTGELFF. CDR3 DNA sequence: TGTGCCAGCAGTTTGAAGGGGGTATTGAACACCGGGGAGCTGTTTTTT.

The gene calls are TRBV6-5 and TRBJ2-4; D unresolved. The CDR3 extends over 14 amino acids. Germline CDR1 and CDR2: MNHEY and SVGAGI. With 7 bases removed from V and 5 bases from J, the gap between germline ends came to 15 bases. This CDR3 is CASTSLRGQNIQYF. The DNA of the CDR3 is TGTGCCAGCACCTCCCTCCGAGGACAAAACATTCAGTACTTC.

This clone was seen once. The chain employs TRBV6-5 and TRBJ2-1; D is possibly TRBD2 (7 bases). The CDR3 has 15 amino acids. The germline V and J ends were trimmed by 6 bases and 2 bases, with 14 bases remaining between them. The V gene's germline CDR1 is MNHEY and CDR2 SVGAGI. CDR3 nucleotide sequence: TGTGCCAGCAGGCCAGGGGAGGGCACCTACAATGAGCAGTTCTTC. Translating it yields CASRPGEGTYNEQFF.

The V gene is TRBV7-2, the J gene TRBJ2-3; TRBD1 or TRBD2 may be the D gene (5 bases each). Trimming removed 4 bases at V and 3 bases at J, with 14 bases between. The CDR3 consists of 15 residues. The V gene's germline CDR1 is SGHTA and CDR2 FQGNSA. The CDR3 DNA follows: TGTGCCAGCAGCTCCCAGGGAGCGGAGACAGATACGCAGTATTTT. This codes for CASSSQGAETDTQYF. Complete variable domain (other parts from reference TRBV7-2 and TRBJ2-3): GAGVSQSPSNKVTEKGKDVELRCDPISGHTALYWYRQSLGQGLEFLIYFQGNSAPDKSGLPSDRFSAERTGGSVSTLTIQRTQQEDSAVYLCASSSQGAETDTQYFGPGTRLTVL.

The CDR3 protein is CASSPGQSVDTQYF. In nucleotides, the CDR3 is TGTGCCAGCAGCCCGGGACAGTCGGTAGATACGCAGTATTTT. The chain recombines TRBV7-9 with TRBJ2-3, with TRBD1 matching 7 bases. Germline CDR1 is SEHNR and CDR2 is FQNEAQ (reference sequence). The CDR3 totals 14 residues. The junction had 7 bases not matched to a gene; V was cut back by 5 bases and J by 5 bases.

The CDR3 bases are TGTGCCAGCAGCGTAGAGGGGCCAGGATACAATGAGCAGTTCTTC. It is translated as CASSVEGPGYNEQFF. The chain couples TRBV9 to TRBJ2-1; D might be TRBD1 (5 bases). The length of the CDR3 is 15 residues. Germline-derived CDR1 and CDR2 are SGDLS and YYNGEE. Trimming took off 0 bases at V and 4 bases at J, with 11 bases between the two ends.

The rearrangement links TRBV30 to TRBJ1-5; TRBD1 matches at 7 bases. Germline V gene sequence: CDR1 GTSNPN, CDR2 SVGIG (reference sequence). The trim removed 2 bases at V and 3 bases at J, leaving 4 bases unmatched. CDR3 size: 14 residues. The CDR3 DNA reads as TGTGCCTGGAGTACGACAGGGATCAATCAGCCCCAGCATTTT. Amino acid sequence: CAWSTTGINQPQHF.

The rearrangement links TRBV18 to TRBJ1-1; tentative D call: TRBD1 (5 bases). V was shortened by 3 bases and J by 0 bases, with 14 bases between the two germline ends. The CDR3 is 16 amino acids. Germline CDR1 is KGHSH and CDR2 is LQKENI. The CDR3 nucleotides are TGTGCCAGCTCACCGGAAGCGTTACAGGTGAACACTGAAGCTTTCTTT. It codes for CASSPEALQVNTEAFF.

DNA for the CDR3: TGTGCCAGCAGCCTGGGAGCGGGGGGCGCCCCCCAAAACATTCAGTACTTC. It is translated as CASSLGAGGAPQNIQYF. The gene calls are TRBV7-2 and TRBJ2-4, with 9 nucleotides matching TRBD2. CDR1 is SGHTA, CDR2 FQGNSA, per germline. With V trimmed by 5 bases and J by 5 bases, 13 bases remained unmatched. The CDR3 loop spans 17 amino acids.

Here the CDR3 reads CASQLAGGTYEQYF. CDR3 nucleotide sequence: TGTGCCAGCCAACTAGCGGGAGGGACCTACGAGCAGTACTTC. This sequence joins TRBV6-5 and TRBJ2-7, with TRBD2 identical over 13 bases. The ends lost 8 bases at V and 2 bases at J; junction bases unmatched: 3. CDR1 MNHEY and CDR2 SVGAGI come from the germline V gene. The CDR3 covers 14 residues.

The chain has TRBV19 and TRBJ2-3; 11 bases map to TRBD2. Germline values: CDR1 LNHDA, CDR2 SQIVND (reference sequence). The CDR3 is 16 amino acids. The V and J ends lost 2 bases and 0 bases, in that order; junction bases with no gene match: 1. This CDR3 is CASSIIAGGSTDTQYF. CDR3 nucleotides: TGTGCCAGTAGTATAATAGCGGGAGGGAGCACAGATACGCAGTATTTT.

J is TRBJ2-5 and V is TRBV10-3; 10 bases match TRBD2. Germline CDR1 is ENHRY and CDR2 is SYGVKD. The length of the CDR3 is 14 residues. After removal of 6 bases from V and 2 bases from J, the junction contained 3 bases not matched to a gene. CDR3 region: CAISSGGAQETQYF. The CDR3 coding sequence is TGTGCCATCAGCAGCGGGGGGGCTCAAGAGACCCAGTACTTC.

The chain is built from TRBV7-9 and TRBJ1-4; TRBD1 matches at 8 bases. V dropped 3 bases and J dropped 5; count of bases not matched to a gene: 5. The CDR3 totals 15 residues. The germline CDR1 and CDR2 sequences are SEHNR and FQNEAQ (reference sequence). DNA of the CDR3: TGTGCCAGCAGCTTCGGAACAGGGGGGAATGAAAAACTGTTTTTT. Translating gives CASSFGTGGNEKLFF.

V and J are TRBV29-1 and TRBJ2-7, with D uncertain. This CDR3 comprises 16 residues. V gave up 4 bases and J gave up 0 bases, with 19 bases separating them. Per the germline V gene, CDR1 is SQVTM and CDR2 is ANQGSEA. The CDR3 here is CSVGSFYVTPSYEQYF. CDR3 nucleotides: TGCAGCGTTGGATCCTTCTATGTTACACCCTCCTACGAGCAGTACTTC.

The V gene is TRBV19, the J gene TRBJ1-2; the D is unclear. Germline CDR1 reads LNHDA; CDR2 reads SQIVND (reference sequence). V lost 3 bases and J 4 bases, leaving 18 bases between the germline ends. CDR3 size: 16 residues. The CDR3 sequence is CASSIESSRSGYGYTF. CDR3 in DNA: TGTGCCAGTAGTATCGAGAGTTCTCGATCCGGCTATGGCTACACCTTC. Full variable domain (remainder filled in from reference TRBV19 and TRBJ1-2): DGGITQSPKYLFRKEGQNVTLSCEQNLNHDAMYWYRQDPGQGLRLIYYSQIVNDFQKGDIAEGYSVSREKKESFPLTVTSAQKNPTAFYLCASSIESSRSGYGYTFGSGTRLTVV.

The CDR3 DNA sequence: TGCAGCGTTGAGAAAGGGGACTTCGTCACCGGGGAGCTGTTTTTT. Translated: CSVEKGDFVTGELFF. The gene calls are TRBV29-1 and TRBJ2-2; weak D call: TRBD2 (6 bases). This CDR3 has 15 amino acids. CDR1 is SQVTM, CDR2 ANQGSEA, per germline. Trimming shortened V by 3 bases and J by 4 bases, and 15 bases separated the two germline ends.

Here the CDR3 reads CATSRDQGEAFF. Written as DNA, the CDR3 is TGTGCCACCAGCAGAGATCAGGGAGAAGCTTTCTTT. The chain joins TRBV15 to TRBJ1-1; possible D gene TRBD1, 5 bases. The CDR3 spans 12 residues. Trimming stripped 0 bases from V and 8 bases from J, with 7 bases between. Germline V gives CDR1 LNHNV, CDR2 YYDKDF (reference sequence).

CDR3 nucleotide sequence: TGTGCCAGCAGCGCAACAGGGGGCATCAATCAGCCCCAGCATTTT. Translated, it gives CASSATGGINQPQHF. The genes are TRBV6-1 and TRBJ1-5; 9 bases fit TRBD1. Trimming at V came to 6 bases and at J to 3 bases, leaving 6 bases not matched to a gene. The CDR3 sequence is 15 residues long. The germline V gene encodes CDR1 MNHNS and CDR2 SASEGT.